The sequence of this TCR beta chain was determined in a study of blood T cell repertoires in COVID-19. Study details: The samples span acute and convalescent COVID-19 from the United States, Italy and Spain.

Sequencing used immunoSEQ multiplex PCR; TCRdb keeps in-frame clones, though not all of them. The sample gives more than 250,000 clones, about 89% of which show up once; about 5.7% is in the top ten. V was cut by 5 bases and J by 2 bases, with 13 bases left in between. The CDR3 extends over 15 amino acids. Germline values: CDR1 SGHAT, CDR2 FQNNGV. This study enrolled people aged roughly 18 to 89 from about 26 US geographic areas. Recovered status applied to Cohort 3 donors who had two consecutive negative PCRs. It also applied to those with clearance or with symptom resolution. The origin of this receptor is a woman aged 25 to 45 who had recovered from COVID-19. The chain is built from TRBV11-2 and TRBJ1-3; no clear D. The sequenced material came from PBMCs or T cells enriched from blood (not recorded which). DNA for the CDR3: TGTGCCAGCAGCACCCTAGAGGGAGCTGGAAACACCATATATTTT. Its translation is CASSTLEGAGNTIYF.